The rows below give T cell receptor beta chains drawn from one sample of a study of prognosis after radiotherapy for stage I lung cancer. TCRdb reprocessed the multiplex PCR reads via MiXCR and lists one record per CDR3 protein. The sample has around 30,000 distinct CDR3 sequences; 31% are singletons. The material sequenced was PBMCs, taken before or after stereotactic body radiation therapy (not recorded which). These receptors came from a donor aged 50 or older with non-small cell lung cancer. CDR3s include the opening cysteine and the closing phenylalanine or tryptophan. The order of the fields is CDR3 protein, V gene, J gene.

CDR3aa: CASSASGDDYEQYF
v_gene: TRBV11-2
j_gene: TRBJ2-7

CDR3aa: CASSQLGQGEEKLFF
v_gene: TRBV4-1
j_gene: TRBJ1-4

CDR3aa: CASTTQAGLTDTQYF
v_gene: TRBV7-2
j_gene: TRBJ2-3

CDR3aa: CASSLGRGYTF
v_gene: TRBV7-9
j_gene: TRBJ1-2

CDR3aa: CASSIGQGTEAFF
v_gene: TRBV19
j_gene: TRBJ1-1

CDR3aa: CASQGGDRPGELFF
v_gene: TRBV28
j_gene: TRBJ2-2

CDR3aa: CASSYSDTEAFF
v_gene: TRBV6-5
j_gene: TRBJ1-1

CDR3aa: CASSRLAVSSYEQYF
v_gene: TRBV9
j_gene: TRBJ2-7

CDR3aa: CASSSQRVSYNEQFF
v_gene: TRBV5-6
j_gene: TRBJ2-1

CDR3aa: CASSSGHINEQFF
v_gene: TRBV3-1
j_gene: TRBJ2-1

CDR3aa: CASSAFANTGELFF
v_gene: TRBV19
j_gene: TRBJ2-2

CDR3aa: CSARDRGRVNTEAFF
v_gene: TRBV20-1
j_gene: TRBJ1-1

CDR3aa: CASGSIWVYGYTF
v_gene: TRBV28
j_gene: TRBJ1-2

CDR3aa: CASSIDGRSNQPQHF
v_gene: TRBV19
j_gene: TRBJ1-5

CDR3aa: CASSAILTGTSGTYEQYF
v_gene: TRBV19
j_gene: TRBJ2-7

CDR3aa: CSAHERRQGSKNTEAFF
v_gene: TRBV20-1
j_gene: TRBJ1-1

CDR3aa: CASRSSGTEAFF
v_gene: TRBV28
j_gene: TRBJ1-1

CDR3aa: CASEGAGANVLTF
v_gene: TRBV30
j_gene: TRBJ2-6

CDR3aa: CATSDPRAGSYEQYF
v_gene: TRBV24-1
j_gene: TRBJ2-7

CDR3aa: CASSLRGDTEAFF
v_gene: TRBV5-1
j_gene: TRBJ1-1

CDR3aa: CASSSHRGGSYNEQFF
v_gene: TRBV6-2/TRBV6-3
j_gene: TRBJ2-1

CDR3aa: CASSQPGTNTGELFF
v_gene: TRBV14
j_gene: TRBJ2-2

CDR3aa: CASSIAGDGTYNEQFF
v_gene: TRBV19
j_gene: TRBJ2-1

CDR3aa: CASSFAGNYGYTF
v_gene: TRBV28
j_gene: TRBJ1-2

CDR3aa: CASRSGARQPQHF
v_gene: TRBV6-1
j_gene: TRBJ1-5

CDR3aa: CASNGPRKQVIGSISTDTQYF
v_gene: TRBV2
j_gene: TRBJ2-3

CDR3aa: CASSYFPRTLNTDTQYF
v_gene: TRBV6-6
j_gene: TRBJ2-3

CDR3aa: CASSYRDSRNDEQYF
v_gene: TRBV2
j_gene: TRBJ2-7

CDR3aa: CASSEVGLNTEAFF
v_gene: TRBV2
j_gene: TRBJ1-1

CDR3aa: CSPRSRGLSYEQYF
v_gene: TRBV20-1
j_gene: TRBJ2-7

CDR3aa: CASRLPLGEGAFGEQFF
v_gene: TRBV5-1
j_gene: TRBJ2-1

CDR3aa: CASRPRDRGPPERTF
v_gene: TRBV19
j_gene: TRBJ1-2

CDR3aa: CASSQDDLFGDTQYF
v_gene: TRBV4-2
j_gene: TRBJ2-3

CDR3aa: CASLSSAGVREQYF
v_gene: TRBV3-1
j_gene: TRBJ2-7

CDR3aa: CASDIQGSSNEQFF
v_gene: TRBV6-2/TRBV6-3
j_gene: TRBJ2-1

CDR3aa: CASGLGQGARYGYTF
v_gene: TRBV12-5
j_gene: TRBJ1-2

CDR3aa: CAWISLGLAGDEQYF
v_gene: TRBV30
j_gene: TRBJ2-7

CDR3aa: CATSRDYYGYTF
v_gene: TRBV15
j_gene: TRBJ1-2

CDR3aa: CSASGTPSSYNEQFF
v_gene: TRBV20-1
j_gene: TRBJ2-1

CDR3aa: CSARFGGNTEAFF
v_gene: TRBV20-1
j_gene: TRBJ1-1

CDR3aa: CAALGGGNYGYTF
v_gene: TRBV28
j_gene: TRBJ1-2

CDR3aa: CESGGLAGPYEQYF
v_gene: TRBV2
j_gene: TRBJ2-7

CDR3aa: CASSIQLAGGRQFF
v_gene: TRBV19
j_gene: TRBJ2-1

CDR3aa: CASSPTSGLVLTDTQYF
v_gene: TRBV12-3/TRBV12-4
j_gene: TRBJ2-3

CDR3aa: CASSYDSYGYTF
v_gene: TRBV6-5
j_gene: TRBJ1-2

CDR3aa: CASGLGVAANSYNEQFF
v_gene: TRBV7-8
j_gene: TRBJ2-1

CDR3aa: CSAQKQGSNSPLHF
v_gene: TRBV20-1
j_gene: TRBJ1-6

CDR3aa: CASSPKDRGLSYNEQFF
v_gene: TRBV5-1
j_gene: TRBJ2-1

CDR3aa: CSTQGTSGRSWDNEQFF
v_gene: TRBV20-1
j_gene: TRBJ2-1

CDR3aa: CASSQPPRDEQFF
v_gene: TRBV3-1
j_gene: TRBJ2-1

CDR3aa: CAAGTRRFSRGEQFF
v_gene: TRBV7-8
j_gene: TRBJ2-1

CDR3aa: CASRWGTNANEQFF
v_gene: TRBV28
j_gene: TRBJ2-1

CDR3aa: CASSEAQGQETQYF
v_gene: TRBV5-4
j_gene: TRBJ2-5

CDR3aa: CASSNKWSNEQFF
v_gene: TRBV19
j_gene: TRBJ2-1

CDR3aa: CASSPRGQPRPTLNTEAFF
v_gene: TRBV5-1
j_gene: TRBJ1-1

CDR3aa: CASSSDSDYGNTIYF
v_gene: TRBV7-2
j_gene: TRBJ1-3

CDR3aa: CASRLAALSYEQYF
v_gene: TRBV6-1
j_gene: TRBJ2-7